The 23 T cell receptor beta chains listed next were all sequenced from one sample in a study of control samples from healthy donors and cancer patients. The assay was immunoSEQ multiplex PCR, and TCRdb's table has in-frame clones only and misses some. Among about 250,000 clones listed, approximately 80% were seen once. Source material: PBMCs. Every receptor here comes from a woman aged 60-70 years with lung cancer.

V usage is TRBV7-3 and J usage is TRBJ1-1, with D possibly TRBD1 on 5 matching bases. Germline lookup yields CDR1 SGHTA and CDR2 FQGTGA. Trimming pared 7 bases from V and 1 base from J, leaving 19 bases between. The CDR3 totals 16 residues. DNA of the CDR3: TGTGCCAGCACGGGGCGGGAATCCGCACAGAACACTGAAGCTTTCTTT. Protein: CASTGRESAQNTEAFF.

As DNA, the CDR3 is TGTGCCAGCAATCCGACAGGGTTCACAGATACGCAGTATTTT. Amino acid sequence: CASNPTGFTDTQYF. The V gene is TRBV6-5, the J gene TRBJ2-3, with 7 bases lining up with TRBD1. The CDR3 extends over 14 amino acids. Germline lookup yields CDR1 MNHEY and CDR2 SVGAGI. With 7 bases clipped from V and 2 bases from J, the junction kept 6 bases outside the gene matches.

This rearrangement joins TRBV15 to TRBJ1-5; 9 nucleotides align to TRBD1. The V and J ends lost 3 bases and 6 bases, in that order; junction bases with no gene match: 3. This CDR3 spans 14 amino acids. CDR1 LNHNV and CDR2 YYDKDF come from the germline V gene (reference sequence). The CDR3 sequence is CATSSTGGIQPQHF. The CDR3 coding sequence is TGTGCCACCAGCAGTACAGGGGGCATTCAGCCCCAGCATTTT.

The chain employs TRBV5-1 and TRBJ2-1; 7 bases align to TRBD2. The germline V gene has CDR1 SGHRS and CDR2 YFSETQ. Trimming cost V 4 bases and J 7 bases; bases outside gene matches: 11. The CDR3 extends over 15 amino acids. This CDR3 is CASSPLGGGRNEQFF. In nucleotides, the CDR3 is TGCGCCAGCAGCCCCTTGGGGGGGGGACGGAATGAGCAGTTCTTC.

This rearrangement joins TRBV2 to TRBJ1-5, with a tentative D call TRBD1 (6 bases). Germline CDR1 SNHLY, CDR2 FYNNEI. CDR3 length: 14 residues. Trimming removed 0 bases from V and 9 bases from J, with 12 bases in between. In DNA, the CDR3 is TGTGCCAGCAGTGAAGCCAGGGGTCCGCCGCCCCAGCATTTT. Translation: CASSEARGPPPQHF.

Only a few counts were recorded for this clone. The chain is built from TRBV19 and TRBJ2-2, with TRBD2 as a possible D gene (5 bases). This CDR3 has 17 amino acids. Germline CDR1 LNHDA, CDR2 SQIVND (reference sequence). V gave up 2 bases and J gave up 6 bases, with 19 bases separating them. CDR3 residues: CASSITWTARLPGELFF. DNA for the CDR3: TGTGCCAGTAGTATAACATGGACTGCTCGGCTTCCCGGGGAGCTGTTTTTT. Full variable domain (missing parts from reference TRBV19 and TRBJ2-2): DGGITQSPKYLFRKEGQNVTLSCEQNLNHDAMYWYRQDPGQGLRLIYYSQIVNDFQKGDIAEGYSVSREKKESFPLTVTSAQKNPTAFYLCASSITWTARLPGELFFGEGSRLTVL.

This chain links TRBV7-9 with TRBJ1-5, with no clear D. Germline CDR1 and CDR2: SEHNR and FQNEAQ (reference sequence). The CDR3 loop spans 14 amino acids. The V and J ends lost 5 bases and 6 bases respectively, with 14 bases between them. DNA of the CDR3: TGTGCCAGCAGCAGACCTGGGAACGGTCAGCCCCAGCATTTT. Its translation is CASSRPGNGQPQHF.

The chain joins TRBV2 to TRBJ1-1, with a possible D match to TRBD1 (5 bases). This CDR3 is 13 amino acids long. In germline, CDR1 is SNHLY, CDR2 FYNNEI. Trimming took off 5 bases at V and 8 bases at J, with 15 bases between the two ends. CDR3 in amino acids: CASSIRDGAEAFF. In nucleotides, the CDR3 is TGTGCCAGCAGTATCAGGGACGGTGCGGAAGCTTTCTTT.

The chain combines TRBV29-1 with TRBJ1-2; D gene unclear. V lost 7 bases and J lost 0, with 12 bases in between. Germline loops: CDR1 SQVTM, CDR2 ANQGSEA. The CDR3 length is 13 residues. DNA of the CDR3: TGCAGCGCCTTGGACGGAGCTAACTATGGCTACACCTTC. It encodes CSALDGANYGYTF.

This chain links TRBV19 with TRBJ2-2; D gene ambiguous. V was shortened by 5 bases and J by 0 bases, with 7 bases between the two germline ends. The CDR3 has 14 residues. Germline CDR1 and CDR2: LNHDA and SQIVND (reference sequence). CDR3 protein: CASSRSPNTGELFF. In nucleotides, the CDR3 is TGTGCCAGTAGTCGGTCCCCGAACACCGGGGAGCTGTTTTTT. Drawing the rest from reference TRBV19 and TRBJ2-2, the complete variable domain is DGGITQSPKYLFRKEGQNVTLSCEQNLNHDAMYWYRQDPGQGLRLIYYSQIVNDFQKGDIAEGYSVSREKKESFPLTVTSAQKNPTAFYLCASSRSPNTGELFFGEGSRLTVL.

Only one count was recorded for this clone. The V gene is TRBV19, the J gene TRBJ1-1; a weak D match, TRBD1 (5 bases). The ends were cut back, 6 bases at V and 4 bases at J, with 18 bases in the middle. The CDR3 length is 15 residues. The germline V gene encodes CDR1 LNHDA and CDR2 SQIVND (reference sequence). The CDR3 protein is CASSPRGTGSTEAFF. CDR3 bases: TGTGCCAGTAGCCCCCGGGGGACGGGTAGCACTGAAGCTTTCTTT.

The V call is TRBV29-1, the J call TRBJ2-3, with 9 positions matching TRBD1. CDR1 is SQVTM, CDR2 ANQGSEA, per germline. Losses at the gene ends were 4 bases for V and 1 base for J; bases not matched to a gene: 0. The CDR3 consists of 13 residues. CDR3 bases: TGCAGCGTTGGACAGGGGGGCACAGATACGCAGTATTTT. The encoded protein is CSVGQGGTDTQYF.

The chain carries TRBV28 and TRBJ2-4; D might be TRBD1 (6 bases). Germline V gene lookup returns CDR1 MDHEN and CDR2 SYDVKM. CDR3 size: 15 residues. V lost 6 bases, J lost 2 bases, and 14 bases lay in between. Here the CDR3 DNA reads TGTGCCAGCAGCAGGGGCTCTCAGCCCAAAAACATTCAGTACTTC. Translated: CASSRGSQPKNIQYF.

This clone was detected only once. The chain carries TRBV4-1 and TRBJ2-5, with unresolved D. The CDR3 consists of 15 residues. Germline V lookup: CDR1 MGHRA, CDR2 YSYEKL. Trimming took 1 base from V and 5 from J, leaving 14 bases between them. Here the CDR3 DNA reads TGCGCCAGCAGCCAAGGGTCTTATGAGGTTGAGACCCAGTACTTC. Its protein product is CASSQGSYEVETQYF.

The chain has TRBV28 and TRBJ2-1; 8 bases agree with TRBD1. The CDR3 runs to 14 residues. The V and J ends lost 10 bases and 6 bases, in that order; junction bases with no gene match: 11. CDR1 MDHEN and CDR2 SYDVKM come from the germline V gene. The CDR3 reads CAINRAGGFNEQFF. The CDR3 bases are TGTGCCATTAATAGGGCAGGGGGCTTCAATGAGCAGTTCTTC.

V and J are TRBV2 and TRBJ1-4; possibly TRBD1 for D (5 bases). Germline V gene lookup returns CDR1 SNHLY and CDR2 FYNNEI. V was pared by 3 bases and J by 7 bases, with 12 bases between. The CDR3 has 14 residues. CDR3: CASSEGPGGEKLFF. In nucleotides, the CDR3 is TGTGCCAGCAGTGAGGGACCGGGGGGTGAAAAACTGTTTTTT.

This clone showed up just once. V gene TRBV18 combines with J gene TRBJ2-3; 8 nucleotides agree with TRBD2. CDR1 KGHSH and CDR2 LQKENI come from the germline V gene. With V trimmed by 4 bases and J by 2 bases, 5 bases remained unmatched. The CDR3 totals 15 residues. DNA for the CDR3: TGTGCCAGCTCACTAGCGGGGATCACCACAGATACGCAGTATTTT. Its translation is CASSLAGITTDTQYF.

CDR3 region: CASSAPRGSYNEQFF. CDR3 coding DNA: TGCGCCAGCAGTGCCCCGAGAGGGTCCTACAATGAGCAGTTCTTC. The chain recombines TRBV10-2 with TRBJ2-1; D might be TRBD2 (5 bases). CDR3 length: 15 residues. Germline loops: CDR1 WSHSY, CDR2 SAAADI. V lost 4 bases and J 1 base, leaving 11 bases between the germline ends.

The rearrangement joins TRBV5-6 to TRBJ1-3; D call uncertain. Between the trimmed V and J ends, which lost 4 bases and 0 bases, there was a span of 11 bases. The CDR3 sequence is 15 residues long. The germline gives CDR1 SGHDT, CDR2 YYEEEE. CDR3 bases: TGTGCCAGCAGCAAGGACCCTCTCTCTGGAAACACCATATATTTT. This gives the protein CASSKDPLSGNTIYF.

This clone was seen only once. V gene TRBV7-6 combines with J gene TRBJ1-6; tentative D call: TRBD1 (6 bases). The CDR3 runs 15 residues. CDR1 and CDR2 (germline): SGHVS, FNYEAQ. V lost 8 bases and J 8 bases, leaving 19 bases between the germline ends. The CDR3 bases are TGTGCCAGCTCCGTAAATGACAGGCCGTATTCACCCCTCCACTTT. Its translation is CASSVNDRPYSPLHF.

The rearrangement joins TRBV28 to TRBJ2-2; 14 bases line up with TRBD2. The length of the CDR3 is 16 residues. From germline, CDR1 is MDHEN and CDR2 SYDVKM. The trim removed 7 bases at V and 4 bases at J, leaving 5 bases unmatched. CDR3 coding DNA: TGTGCCAGCAAGACTAGCGGGAGGGCGGGCACCGGGGAGCTGTTTTTT. As protein: CASKTSGRAGTGELFF. The variable domain in full, completed from reference TRBV28 and TRBJ2-2, reads DVKVTQSSRYLVKRTGEKVFLECVQDMDHENMFWYRQDPGLGLRLIYFSYDVKMKEKGDIPEGYSVSREKKERFSLILESASTNQTSMYLCASKTSGRAGTGELFFGEGSRLTVL.

The chain combines TRBV7-3 with TRBJ2-1; tentatively, D is TRBD2 (5 bases). Trimming cost V 5 bases and J 0 bases, with 11 bases left between them. Germline V gene data show CDR1 as SGHTA and CDR2 as FQGTGA. This CDR3 contains 15 residues. The CDR3 spells CASSTLANSYNEQFF. The DNA for the CDR3 is TGTGCCAGCAGCACCCTAGCAAACTCCTACAATGAGCAGTTCTTC. Full variable domain (rest looked up from reference TRBV7-3 and TRBJ2-1): GAGVSQTPSNKVTEKGKYVELRCDPISGHTALYWYRQSLGQGPEFLIYFQGTGAADDSGLPNDRFFAVRPEGSVSTLKIQRTERGDSAVYLCASSTLANSYNEQFFGPGTRLTVL.

The rearrangement links TRBV7-9 to TRBJ2-7, with D possibly matching TRBD1 (5 bases). This CDR3 has 15 residues. The V end lost 4 bases, the J end lost 2 bases, and 15 bases lay between the germline ends. CDR1 is SEHNR and CDR2 is FQNEAQ in the germline V gene (reference sequence). In DNA, the CDR3 is TGTGCCAGCAGCTGGGTGACAGCCACTCCCTACGAGCAGTACTTC. Translation: CASSWVTATPYEQYF.